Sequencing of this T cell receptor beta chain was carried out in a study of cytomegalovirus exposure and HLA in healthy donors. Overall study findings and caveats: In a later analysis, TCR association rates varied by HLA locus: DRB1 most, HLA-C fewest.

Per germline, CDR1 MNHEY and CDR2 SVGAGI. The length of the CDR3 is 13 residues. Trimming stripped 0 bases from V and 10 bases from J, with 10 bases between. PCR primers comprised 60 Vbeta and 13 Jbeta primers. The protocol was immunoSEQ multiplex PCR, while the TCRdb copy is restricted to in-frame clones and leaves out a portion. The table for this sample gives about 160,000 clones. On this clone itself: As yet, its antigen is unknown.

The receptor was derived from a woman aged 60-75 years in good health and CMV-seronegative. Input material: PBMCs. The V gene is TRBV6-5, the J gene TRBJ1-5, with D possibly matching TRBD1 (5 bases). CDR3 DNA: TGTGCCAGCAGTTACTCCGGTGACAGTCCCCAGCATTTT. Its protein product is CASSYSGDSPQHF.